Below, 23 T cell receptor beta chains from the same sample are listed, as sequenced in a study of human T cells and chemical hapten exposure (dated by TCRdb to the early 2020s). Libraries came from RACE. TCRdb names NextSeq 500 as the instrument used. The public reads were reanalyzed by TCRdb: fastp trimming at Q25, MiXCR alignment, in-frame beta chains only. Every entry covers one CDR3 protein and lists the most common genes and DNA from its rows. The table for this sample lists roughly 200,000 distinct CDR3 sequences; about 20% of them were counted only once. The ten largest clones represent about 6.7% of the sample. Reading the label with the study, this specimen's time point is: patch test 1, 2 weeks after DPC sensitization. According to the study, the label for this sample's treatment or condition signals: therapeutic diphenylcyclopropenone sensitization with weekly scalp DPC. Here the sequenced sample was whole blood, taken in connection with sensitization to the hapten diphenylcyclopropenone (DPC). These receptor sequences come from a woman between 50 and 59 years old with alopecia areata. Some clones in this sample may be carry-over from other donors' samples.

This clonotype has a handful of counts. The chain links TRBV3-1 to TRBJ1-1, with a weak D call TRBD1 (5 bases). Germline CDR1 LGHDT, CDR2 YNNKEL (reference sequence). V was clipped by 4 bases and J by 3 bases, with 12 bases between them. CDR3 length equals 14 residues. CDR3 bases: TGTGCCAGCAGCCTTCGGACAAAACACACTGAAGCTTTCTTT. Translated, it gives CASSLRTKHTEAFF.

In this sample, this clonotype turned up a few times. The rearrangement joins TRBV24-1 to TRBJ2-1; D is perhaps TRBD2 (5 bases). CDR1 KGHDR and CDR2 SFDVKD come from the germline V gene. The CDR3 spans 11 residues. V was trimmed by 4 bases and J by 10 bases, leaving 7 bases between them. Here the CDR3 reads CATSEGLEQFF. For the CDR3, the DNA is TGTGCCACCAGTGAAGGACTGGAGCAGTTCTTC.

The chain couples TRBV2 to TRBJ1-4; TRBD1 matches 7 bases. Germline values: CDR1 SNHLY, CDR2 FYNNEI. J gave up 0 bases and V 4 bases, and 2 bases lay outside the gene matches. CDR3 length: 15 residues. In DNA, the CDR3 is TGTGCCAGCAGTGCGGACAGGACAACTAATGAAAAACTGTTTTTT. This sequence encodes CASSADRTTNEKLFF.

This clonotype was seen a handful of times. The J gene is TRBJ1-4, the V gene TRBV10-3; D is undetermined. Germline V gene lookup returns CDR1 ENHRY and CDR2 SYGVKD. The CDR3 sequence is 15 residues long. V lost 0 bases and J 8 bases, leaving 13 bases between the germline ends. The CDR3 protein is CAISESPGIGEKLFF. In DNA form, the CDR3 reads TGTGCCATCAGTGAGTCGCCCGGAATAGGCGAAAAACTGTTTTTT.

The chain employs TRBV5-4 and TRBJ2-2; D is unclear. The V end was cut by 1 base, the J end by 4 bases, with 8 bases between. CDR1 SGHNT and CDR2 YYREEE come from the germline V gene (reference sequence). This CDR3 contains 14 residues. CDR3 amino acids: CASSLPESTGELFF. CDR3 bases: TGTGCCAGCAGCTTGCCCGAATCCACCGGGGAGCTGTTTTTT.

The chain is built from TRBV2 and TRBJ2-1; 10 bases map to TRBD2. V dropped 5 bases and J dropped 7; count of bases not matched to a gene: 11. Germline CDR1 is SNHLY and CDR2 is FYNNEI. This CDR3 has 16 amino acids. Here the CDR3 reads CASSTQAGGLFNEQFF. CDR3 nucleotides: TGTGCCAGCAGTACCCAAGCGGGAGGGTTATTTAATGAGCAGTTCTTC.

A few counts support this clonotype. CDR3 coding DNA: TGTGCCAGCAGCAGCGGGACTGAGACTGAAGCTTTCTTT. Amino acids: CASSSGTETEAFF. The chain uses TRBV6-4 and TRBJ1-1, with a weak D call TRBD1 (5 bases). The V end was cut by 6 bases, the J end by 5 bases, with 13 bases between. The CDR3 covers 13 residues. The germline V gene encodes CDR1 MRHNA and CDR2 SNTAGT.

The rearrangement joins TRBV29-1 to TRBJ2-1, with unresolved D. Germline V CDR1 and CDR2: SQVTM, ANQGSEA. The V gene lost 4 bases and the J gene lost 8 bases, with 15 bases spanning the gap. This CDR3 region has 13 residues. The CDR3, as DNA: TGCAGCGTTGGGTACCCCCCTACAGATGAGCAGTTCTTC. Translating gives CSVGYPPTDEQFF.

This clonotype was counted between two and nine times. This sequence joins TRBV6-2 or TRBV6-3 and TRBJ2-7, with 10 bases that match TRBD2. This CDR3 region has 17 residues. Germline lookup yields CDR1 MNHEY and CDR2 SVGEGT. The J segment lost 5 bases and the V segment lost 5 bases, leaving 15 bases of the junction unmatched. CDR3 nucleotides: TGTGCCAGCAGTAACCCCTACCTAGCGGGAGAAGTGGACGAGCAGTACTTC. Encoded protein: CASSNPYLAGEVDEQYF.

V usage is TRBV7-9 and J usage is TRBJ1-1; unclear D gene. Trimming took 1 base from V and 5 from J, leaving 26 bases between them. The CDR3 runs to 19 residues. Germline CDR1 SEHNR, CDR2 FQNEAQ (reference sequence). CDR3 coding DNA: TGTGCCAGCAGCTTAGTGTCTTTTGCGGGAGGTCTTGAGAGTACTGAAGCTTTCTTT. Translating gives CASSLVSFAGGLESTEAFF.

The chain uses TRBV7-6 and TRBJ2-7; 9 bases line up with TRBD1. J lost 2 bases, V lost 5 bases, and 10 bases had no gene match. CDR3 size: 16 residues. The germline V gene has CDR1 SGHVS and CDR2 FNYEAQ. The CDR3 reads CASSPSPGTGPYEQYF. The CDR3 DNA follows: TGTGCCAGCAGCCCATCGCCCGGGACAGGGCCCTACGAGCAGTACTTC.

As DNA, the CDR3 is TGTGCCAGCAGCTTAGGGGGCTTACTCGATCAGCCCCAGCATTTT. Protein sequence: CASSLGGLLDQPQHF. The V call is TRBV7-9, the J call TRBJ1-5; tentatively, D is TRBD1 (5 bases). Trimming removed 1 base from V and 5 bases from J, with 12 bases in between. The CDR3 is 15 residues long. CDR1 SEHNR and CDR2 FQNEAQ come from the germline V gene (reference sequence).

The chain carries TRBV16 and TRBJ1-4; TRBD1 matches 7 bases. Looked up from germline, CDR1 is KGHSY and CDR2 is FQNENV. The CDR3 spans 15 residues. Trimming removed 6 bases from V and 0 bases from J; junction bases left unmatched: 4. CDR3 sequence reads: CASSRDSPTNEKLFF. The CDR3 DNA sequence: TGTGCCAGCAGTCGGGACAGTCCAACTAATGAAAAACTGTTTTTT.

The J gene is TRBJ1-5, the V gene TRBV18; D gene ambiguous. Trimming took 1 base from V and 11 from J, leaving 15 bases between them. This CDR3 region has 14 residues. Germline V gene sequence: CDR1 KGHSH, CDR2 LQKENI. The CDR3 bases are TGTGCCAGCTCACCACTTGAACGGTCCGGGACCCAGCATTTT. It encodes CASSPLERSGTQHF.

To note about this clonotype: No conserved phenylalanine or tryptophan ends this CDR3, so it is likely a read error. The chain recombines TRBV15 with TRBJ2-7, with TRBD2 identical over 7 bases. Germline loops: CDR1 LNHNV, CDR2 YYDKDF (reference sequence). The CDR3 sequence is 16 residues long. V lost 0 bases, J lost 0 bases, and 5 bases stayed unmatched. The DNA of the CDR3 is TGTGCCACCAGCAGAGATCTCCGGGGGGACTCCTACGAGCAGTACTCC. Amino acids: CATSRDLRGDSYEQYS.

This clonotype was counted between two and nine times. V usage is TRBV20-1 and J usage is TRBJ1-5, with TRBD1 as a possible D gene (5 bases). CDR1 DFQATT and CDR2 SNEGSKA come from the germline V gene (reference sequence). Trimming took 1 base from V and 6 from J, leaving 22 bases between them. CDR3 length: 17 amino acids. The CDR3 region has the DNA TGCAGTGCTAGAGTAGAACTCGGGACCCCAAGAAGTCAGCCCCAGCATTTT. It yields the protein CSARVELGTPRSQPQHF.

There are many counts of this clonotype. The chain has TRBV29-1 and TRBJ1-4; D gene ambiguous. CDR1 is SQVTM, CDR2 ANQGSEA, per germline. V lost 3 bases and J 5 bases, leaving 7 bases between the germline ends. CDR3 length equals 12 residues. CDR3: CSVEGANEKLFF. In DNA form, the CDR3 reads TGCAGCGTTGAGGGAGCGAATGAAAAACTGTTTTTT. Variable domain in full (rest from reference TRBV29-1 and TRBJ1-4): SAVISQKPSRDICQRGTSLTIQCQVDSQVTMMFWYRQQPGQSLTLIATANQGSEATYESGFVIDKFPISRPNLTFSTLTVSNMSPEDSSIYLCSVEGANEKLFFGSGTQLSVL.

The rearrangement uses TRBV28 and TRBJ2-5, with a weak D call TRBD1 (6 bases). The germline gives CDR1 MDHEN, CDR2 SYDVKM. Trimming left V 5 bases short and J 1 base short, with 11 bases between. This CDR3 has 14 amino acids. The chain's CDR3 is CASSPRRGQETQYF. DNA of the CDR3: TGTGCCAGCAGTCCTCGCAGGGGCCAAGAGACCCAGTACTTC. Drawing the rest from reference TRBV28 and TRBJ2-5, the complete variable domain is DVKVTQSSRYLVKRTGEKVFLECVQDMDHENMFWYRQDPGLGLRLIYFSYDVKMKEKGDIPEGYSVSREKKERFSLILESASTNQTSMYLCASSPRRGQETQYFGPGTRLLVL.

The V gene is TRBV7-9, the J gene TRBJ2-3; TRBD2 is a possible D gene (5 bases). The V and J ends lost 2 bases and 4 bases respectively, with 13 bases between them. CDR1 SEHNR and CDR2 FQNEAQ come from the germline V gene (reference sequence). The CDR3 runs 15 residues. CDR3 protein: CASSLLRVFSDTQYF. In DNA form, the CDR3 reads TGTGCCAGCAGCTTATTGAGGGTTTTTTCAGATACGCAGTATTTT.

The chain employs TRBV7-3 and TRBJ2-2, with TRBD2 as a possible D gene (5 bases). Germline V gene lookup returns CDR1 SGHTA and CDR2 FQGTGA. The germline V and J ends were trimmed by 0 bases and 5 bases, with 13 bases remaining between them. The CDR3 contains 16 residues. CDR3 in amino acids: CASSLTNSVGTGELFF. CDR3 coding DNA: TGTGCCAGCAGCTTAACGAATAGCGTAGGGACCGGGGAGCTGTTTTTT.

CDR3 DNA: TGCAGTGCTAGCCAGGGGAATGGAAACACCATATATTTT. It translates to CSASQGNGNTIYF. V gene TRBV20-1 combines with J gene TRBJ1-3; the D gene is possibly TRBD1 (6 bases). The CDR3 covers 13 residues. The germline CDR1 and CDR2 sequences are DFQATT and SNEGSKA (reference sequence). V was trimmed by 3 bases and J by 3 bases, leaving 9 bases between them.

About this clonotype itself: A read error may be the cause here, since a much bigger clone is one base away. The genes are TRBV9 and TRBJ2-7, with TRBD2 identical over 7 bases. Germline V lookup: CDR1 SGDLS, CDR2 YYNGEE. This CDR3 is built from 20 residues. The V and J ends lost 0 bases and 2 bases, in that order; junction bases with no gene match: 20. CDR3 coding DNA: TGTGCCAGCAGCGTAGGGGACTCGGCCAAGGCGACTAGCAGGACCTACGAGCAGTACTTC. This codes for CASSVGDSAKATSRTYEQYF.

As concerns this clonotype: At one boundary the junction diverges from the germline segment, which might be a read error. This chain's CDR3 is CTSRYLAGTPGVQYF. The DNA of the CDR3 is TGTACCAGCAGATACCTAGCGGGGACTCCCGGAGTGCAGTATTTT. J is TRBJ2-3 and V is TRBV2, with 9 bases aligning to TRBD2. CDR3 length: 15 residues. Germline lookup yields CDR1 SNHLY and CDR2 FYNNEI.